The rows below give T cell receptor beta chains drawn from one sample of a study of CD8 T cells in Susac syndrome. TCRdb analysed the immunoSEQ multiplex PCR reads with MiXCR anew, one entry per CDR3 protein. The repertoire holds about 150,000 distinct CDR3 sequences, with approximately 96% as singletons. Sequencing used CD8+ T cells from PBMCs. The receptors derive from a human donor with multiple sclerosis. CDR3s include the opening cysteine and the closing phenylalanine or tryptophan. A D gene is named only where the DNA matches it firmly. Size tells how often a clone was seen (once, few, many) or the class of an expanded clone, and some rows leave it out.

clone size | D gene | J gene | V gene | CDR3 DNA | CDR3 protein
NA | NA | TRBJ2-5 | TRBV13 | TGTGCCAGCAGCTTAGGAGTGAAAGAGACCCAGTACTTC | CASSLGVKETQYF
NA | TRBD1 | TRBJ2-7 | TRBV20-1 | TGCAGTGCTAGGGGGGACAGCCTTTCCTCCTACGAGCAGTACTTC | CSARGDSLSSYEQYF
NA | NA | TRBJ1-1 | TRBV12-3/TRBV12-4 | TGTGCCAGCAGCTACCCGGGGCAGAACACTGAAGCTTTCTTT | CASSYPGQNTEAFF
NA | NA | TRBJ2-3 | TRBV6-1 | TGTGCCAGCAGCCACACGTACGACTTTAGCACAGATACGCAGTATTTT | CASSHTYDFSTDTQYF
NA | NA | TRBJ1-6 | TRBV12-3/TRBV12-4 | TGTGCCAGCAGTTCCCTGGCCGGTTTCATTCCGATCCCGTATTCACCCCTCCACTTT | CASSSLAGFIPIPYSPLHF
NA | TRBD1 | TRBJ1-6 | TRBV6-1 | TGTGCCAGCAGGGGGGACAGGGGTTCGCTAGTGAGTAATTCACCCCTCCACTTT | CASRGDRGSLVSNSPLHF
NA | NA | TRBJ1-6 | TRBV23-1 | TGCGCCAGCAGTCGCGGTTCGGCAGGGAATAATTCACCCCTCCACTTT | CASSRGSAGNNSPLHF
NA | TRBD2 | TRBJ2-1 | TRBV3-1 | TGTGCCAGCAGCCAAAGGTGGGGACTAGATGGCCCGAGCTCCTACAATGAGCAGTTCTTC | CASSQRWGLDGPSSYNEQFF
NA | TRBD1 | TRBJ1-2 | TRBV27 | TGTGCCAGCAGTAACACACGGACAGGAGTAGAAGGCTACACCTTC | CASSNTRTGVEGYTF
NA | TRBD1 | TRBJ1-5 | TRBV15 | TGTGCCACCAGCAGAATCCGGGACAGTCGTCAGCCCCAGCATTTT | CATSRIRDSRQPQHF
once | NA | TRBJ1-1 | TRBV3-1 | TGTGCCAGCAGCCTTCGACAGAAGAACACTGAAGCTTTCTTT | CASSLRQKNTEAFF
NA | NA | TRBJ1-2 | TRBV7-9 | TGTGCCAGCACCGGACCTTATGGCTACACCTTC | CASTGPYGYTF
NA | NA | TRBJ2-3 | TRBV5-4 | TGTGCCAGCAGCTTGGACGGGCGCACAGATACGCAGTATTTT | CASSLDGRTDTQYF
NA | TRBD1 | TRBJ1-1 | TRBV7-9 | TGTGCCAGCAGCTCCCAGGGGGCCACTGAAGCTTTCTTT | CASSSQGATEAFF
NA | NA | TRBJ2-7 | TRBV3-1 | TGTGCCAGCAGCCAAGATGGGACGACCGAGCAGTACTTC | CASSQDGTTEQYF
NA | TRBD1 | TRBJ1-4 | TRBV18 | TGTGCCAGCTCACCACCGGGACAGGATAATGAAAAACTGTTTTTT | CASSPPGQDNEKLFF
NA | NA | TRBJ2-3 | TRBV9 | TGTGCCAGCAGCGCCCCACCCCAGACTCGCACCCCAGATACGCAGTATTTT | CASSAPPQTRTPDTQYF
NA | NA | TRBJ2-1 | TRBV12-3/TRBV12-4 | TGTGCCAGCAGTTTAACAGGGTCGGTTAATGAGCAGTTCTTC | CASSLTGSVNEQFF
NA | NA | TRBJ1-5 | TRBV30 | TGTGCCTGGAGTTGGGGCAGGGGTTCCAATCAGCCCCAGCATTTT | CAWSWGRGSNQPQHF